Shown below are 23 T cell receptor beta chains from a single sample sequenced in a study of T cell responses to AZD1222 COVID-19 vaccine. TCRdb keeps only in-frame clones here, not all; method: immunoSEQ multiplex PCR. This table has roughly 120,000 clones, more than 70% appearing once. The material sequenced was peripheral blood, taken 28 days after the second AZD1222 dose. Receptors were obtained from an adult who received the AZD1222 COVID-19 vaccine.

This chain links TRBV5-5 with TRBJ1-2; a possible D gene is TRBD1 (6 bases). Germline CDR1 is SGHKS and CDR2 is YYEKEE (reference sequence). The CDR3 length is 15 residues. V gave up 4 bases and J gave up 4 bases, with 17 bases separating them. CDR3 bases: TGTGCCAGCAGCCACGCAGGGGTCAACCGCTATGGCTACACCTTC. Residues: CASSHAGVNRYGYTF.

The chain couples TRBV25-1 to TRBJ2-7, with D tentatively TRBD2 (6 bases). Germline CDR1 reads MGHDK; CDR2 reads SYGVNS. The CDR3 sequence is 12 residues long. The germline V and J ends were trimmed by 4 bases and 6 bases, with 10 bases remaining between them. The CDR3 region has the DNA TGTGCCAGCAGTGGCCGCGGGACCGAGCAGTACTTC. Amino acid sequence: CASSGRGTEQYF.

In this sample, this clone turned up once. Written as DNA, the CDR3 is TGTGCCAGCAGCTTTAGCGGGAATCGAGATACGCAGTATTTT. Its translation: CASSFSGNRDTQYF. The rearrangement joins TRBV11-2 to TRBJ2-3; 8 bases agree with TRBD2. The germline V gene encodes CDR1 SGHAT and CDR2 FQNNGV. The CDR3 has 14 residues. Trimming cost V 3 bases and J 5 bases; bases outside gene matches: 4.

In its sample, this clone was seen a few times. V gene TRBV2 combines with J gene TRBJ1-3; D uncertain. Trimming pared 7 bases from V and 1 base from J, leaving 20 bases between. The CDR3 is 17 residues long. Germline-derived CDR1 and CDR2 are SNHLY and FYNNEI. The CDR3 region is CASTYAATRGSGNTIYF. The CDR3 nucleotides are TGTGCCAGCACTTATGCCGCCACGCGAGGGTCTGGAAACACCATATATTTT.

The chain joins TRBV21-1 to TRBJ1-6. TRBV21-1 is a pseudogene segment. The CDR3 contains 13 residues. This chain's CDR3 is CASNKGGNSPLHF. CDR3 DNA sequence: TGTGCCAGCAATAAGGGGGGAAATTCACCCCTCCACTTT.

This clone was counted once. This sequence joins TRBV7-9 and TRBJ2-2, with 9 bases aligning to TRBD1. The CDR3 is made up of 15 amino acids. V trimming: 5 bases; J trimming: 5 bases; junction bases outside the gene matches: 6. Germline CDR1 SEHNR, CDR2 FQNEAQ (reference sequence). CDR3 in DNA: TGTGCCAGCAGCCCAACGACAGGGGGGACCGGGGAGCTGTTTTTT. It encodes CASSPTTGGTGELFF.

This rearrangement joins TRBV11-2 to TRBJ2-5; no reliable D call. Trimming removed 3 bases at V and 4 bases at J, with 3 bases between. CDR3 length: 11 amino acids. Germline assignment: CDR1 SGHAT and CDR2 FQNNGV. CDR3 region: CASSFRETQYF. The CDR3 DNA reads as TGTGCCAGCAGCTTTAGAGAGACCCAGTACTTC.

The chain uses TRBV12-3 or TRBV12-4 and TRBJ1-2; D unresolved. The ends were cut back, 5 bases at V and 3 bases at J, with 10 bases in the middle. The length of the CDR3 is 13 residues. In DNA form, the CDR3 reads TGTGCCAGCAGTCCAGCGGAGTACTATGGCTACACCTTC. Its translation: CASSPAEYYGYTF.

CDR3 loop: CASTVARGTGELFF. The DNA for the CDR3 is TGTGCCAGCACTGTAGCGCGCGGCACCGGGGAGCTGTTTTTT. The rearrangement uses TRBV7-2 and TRBJ2-2, with TRBD2 as a possible D gene (5 bases). V was cut by 7 bases and J by 4 bases, with 13 bases left in between. Germline V gene data show CDR1 as SGHTA and CDR2 as FQGNSA. This CDR3 has 14 residues. Based on the CDR3 plus reference TRBV7-2 and TRBJ2-2, the full variable domain is GAGVSQSPSNKVTEKGKDVELRCDPISGHTALYWYRQSLGQGLEFLIYFQGNSAPDKSGLPSDRFSAERTGGSVSTLTIQRTQQEDSAVYLCASTVARGTGELFFGEGSRLTVL.

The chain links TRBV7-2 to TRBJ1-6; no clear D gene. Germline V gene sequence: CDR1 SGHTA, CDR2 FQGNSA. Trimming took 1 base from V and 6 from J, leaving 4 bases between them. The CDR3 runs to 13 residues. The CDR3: CASSLGVNSPLHF. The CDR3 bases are TGTGCCAGCAGCTTAGGTGTTAATTCACCCCTCCACTTT.

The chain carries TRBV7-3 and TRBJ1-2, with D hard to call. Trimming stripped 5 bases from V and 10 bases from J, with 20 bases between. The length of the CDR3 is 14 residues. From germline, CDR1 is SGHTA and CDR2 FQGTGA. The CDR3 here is CASSPNSVSMPYTF. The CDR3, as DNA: TGTGCCAGCAGCCCTAACTCCGTCAGCATGCCCTACACCTTC.

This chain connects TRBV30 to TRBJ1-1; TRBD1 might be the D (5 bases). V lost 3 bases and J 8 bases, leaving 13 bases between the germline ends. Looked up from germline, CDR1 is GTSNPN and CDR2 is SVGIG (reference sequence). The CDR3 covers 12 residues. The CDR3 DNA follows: TGTGCCTGGAGGAGTCCTCACAGGGAAGCTTTCTTT. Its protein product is CAWRSPHREAFF.

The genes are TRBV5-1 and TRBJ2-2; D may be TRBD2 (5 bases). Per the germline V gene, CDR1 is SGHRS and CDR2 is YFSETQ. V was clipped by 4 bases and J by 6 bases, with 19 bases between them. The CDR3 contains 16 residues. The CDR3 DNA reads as TGCGCCAGCAGCCTTGAACCGGGAACTAGTGCCGGGGAGCTGTTTTTT. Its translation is CASSLEPGTSAGELFF.

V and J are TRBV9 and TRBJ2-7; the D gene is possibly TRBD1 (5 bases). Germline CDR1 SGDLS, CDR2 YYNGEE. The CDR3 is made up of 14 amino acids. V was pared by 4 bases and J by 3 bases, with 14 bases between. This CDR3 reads CASSPGQGNYEQYF. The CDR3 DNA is TGTGCCAGCAGCCCCGGGCAGGGAAACTACGAGCAGTACTTC.

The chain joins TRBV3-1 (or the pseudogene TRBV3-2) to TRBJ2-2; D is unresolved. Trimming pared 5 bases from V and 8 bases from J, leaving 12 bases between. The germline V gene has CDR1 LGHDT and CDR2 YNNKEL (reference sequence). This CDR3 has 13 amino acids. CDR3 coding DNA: TGTGCCAGCAGCAAAGTCGGAAGGGGGGAGCTGTTTTTT. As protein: CASSKVGRGELFF.

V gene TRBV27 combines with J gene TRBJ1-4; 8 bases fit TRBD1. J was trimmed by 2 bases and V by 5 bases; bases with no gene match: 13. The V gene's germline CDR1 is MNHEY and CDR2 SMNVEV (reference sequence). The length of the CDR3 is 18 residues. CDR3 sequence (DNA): TGTGCCAGCAGTCCCTTCAGGGGGCGCGGTACTACTAATGAAAAACTGTTTTTT. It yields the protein CASSPFRGRGTTNEKLFF.

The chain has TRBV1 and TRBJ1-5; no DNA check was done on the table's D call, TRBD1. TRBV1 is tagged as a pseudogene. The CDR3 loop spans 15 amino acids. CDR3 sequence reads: CTSSQETGSYEPQHF. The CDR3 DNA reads TGCACCAGCAGCCAAGAGACAGGGAGTTACGAGCCCCAGCATTTT.

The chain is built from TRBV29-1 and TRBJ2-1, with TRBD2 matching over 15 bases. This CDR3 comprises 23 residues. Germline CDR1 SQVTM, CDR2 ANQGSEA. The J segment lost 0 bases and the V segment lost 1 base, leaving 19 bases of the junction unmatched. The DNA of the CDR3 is TGCAGCGTTGAAGGTATGGCCCTTGGACTAGCGGGAGGGCCCAGGGGCTCCTACAATGAGCAGTTCTTC. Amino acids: CSVEGMALGLAGGPRGSYNEQFF.

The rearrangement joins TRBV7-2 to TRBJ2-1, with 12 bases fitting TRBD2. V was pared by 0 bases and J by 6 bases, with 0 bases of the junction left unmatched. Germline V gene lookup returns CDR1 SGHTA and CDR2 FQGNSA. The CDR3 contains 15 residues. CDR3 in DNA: TGTGCCAGCAGCTTAGCGACTAGCGGGAGCAATGAGCAGTTCTTC. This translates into CASSLATSGSNEQFF.

The CDR3 spells CASSWAGTAEKQYF. CDR3 coding DNA: TGTGCCAGCAGCTGGGCCGGGACGGCAGAAAAGCAGTACTTC. This chain links TRBV7-9 with TRBJ2-7; perhaps D is TRBD1 or TRBD2 (5 bases each). Germline V gene lookup returns CDR1 SEHNR and CDR2 FQNEAQ (reference sequence). The CDR3 sequence is 14 residues long. V was cut by 4 bases and J by 8 bases, with 18 bases left in between. The complete variable domain, with remaining parts taken from reference TRBV7-9 and TRBJ2-7, reads DTGVSQNPRHKITKRGQNVTFRCDPISEHNRLYWYRQTLGQGPEFLTYFQNEAQLEKSRLLSDRFSAERPKGSFSTLEIQRTEQGDSAMYLCASSWAGTAEKQYFGPGTRLTVT.

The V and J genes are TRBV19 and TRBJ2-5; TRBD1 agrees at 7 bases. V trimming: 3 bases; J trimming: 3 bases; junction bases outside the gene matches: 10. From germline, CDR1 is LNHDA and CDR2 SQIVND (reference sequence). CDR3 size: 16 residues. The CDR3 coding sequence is TGTGCCAGTAGTATCGGTTCAGGGGGTTTGGAAGAGACCCAGTACTTC. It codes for CASSIGSGGLEETQYF.

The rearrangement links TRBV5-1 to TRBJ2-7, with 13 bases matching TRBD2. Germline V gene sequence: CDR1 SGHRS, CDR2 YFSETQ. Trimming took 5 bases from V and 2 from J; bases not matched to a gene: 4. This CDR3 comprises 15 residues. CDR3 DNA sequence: TGCGCCAGCAGTTCCGGGACTAGCGGGACCTACGAGCAGTACTTC. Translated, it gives CASSSGTSGTYEQYF.

CDR3 region: CATLQGQYGYTF. The CDR3 DNA reads as TGTGCCACTCTACAGGGACAATATGGCTACACCTTC. This sequence joins TRBV28 and TRBJ1-2; D might be TRBD1 (6 bases). Germline V CDR1 and CDR2: MDHEN, SYDVKM. There are 12 residues in the CDR3. V lost 10 bases and J 5 bases, leaving 14 bases between the germline ends.